One sample yielded the 8 T cell receptor beta chains listed below, sequenced in a study of T cell responses to AZD1222 COVID-19 vaccine. Clones were sequenced by immunoSEQ multiplex PCR, and TCRdb holds only the in-frame ones, with some missing. This table holds roughly 130,000 clones, approximately 86% found once. The sample here was peripheral blood, taken on day 0 of AZD1222 vaccination. Every receptor here comes from an adult in good health.

The chain carries TRBV6-1 and TRBJ2-5; D not resolved. Germline V gene sequence: CDR1 MNHNS, CDR2 SASEGT. CDR3 length: 16 amino acids. V was clipped by 4 bases and J by 3 bases, with 18 bases between them. CDR3 region: CASSGGRYRREETQYF. Here the CDR3 DNA reads TGTGCCAGCAGTGGGGGAAGGTATAGACGGGAAGAGACCCAGTACTTC.

The chain combines TRBV16 with TRBJ1-6, with D perhaps TRBD1 (5 bases). CDR1 and CDR2 from the germline V gene are KGHSY and FQNENV. The CDR3 has 16 residues. V was clipped by 0 bases and J by 9 bases, with 15 bases between them. Written as DNA, the CDR3 is TGTGCCAGCAGCCAATCCCTTCAAGGGGCGGGTTCACCCCTCCACTTT. Amino acids: CASSQSLQGAGSPLHF.

V usage is TRBV3-1 (or the pseudogene TRBV3-2) and J usage is TRBJ1-6; D might be TRBD1 (5 bases). Trimming left V 5 bases short and J 0 bases short, with 20 bases between. The CDR3 consists of 19 residues. Germline values: CDR1 LGHDT, CDR2 YNNKEL (reference sequence). CDR3 nucleotide sequence: TGTGCCAGCAGCGAAGGGGTCAGGGCCCTTAGCTCCTATAATTCACCCCTCCACTTT. Protein: CASSEGVRALSSYNSPLHF.

The chain's CDR3 is CASSLRREGPYEQYF. The CDR3 coding sequence is TGCGCCAGCAGCTTGAGACGGGAGGGCCCCTACGAGCAGTACTTC. The rearrangement joins TRBV5-1 to TRBJ2-7; 8 nucleotides line up with TRBD2. Germline CDR1 and CDR2: SGHRS and YFSETQ. The CDR3 is made up of 15 amino acids. V lost 1 base to trimming and J lost 2 bases; unmatched junction nucleotides: 5.

The table lists this clone with a few counts. This chain connects TRBV6-5 to TRBJ1-1; D perhaps matches TRBD1 (5 bases). The CDR3 runs to 13 residues. Germline V gene sequence: CDR1 MNHEY, CDR2 SVGAGI. The V end was cut by 3 bases, the J end by 10 bases, with 15 bases between. CDR3 bases: TGTGCCAGCAGTTATGGGACCCAGGGAAGAGCTTTCTTT. Its protein is CASSYGTQGRAFF.

In this sample, this clone turned up a few times. The CDR3 loop is CASSQVPGPTSRTEAFF. The CDR3 DNA follows: TGTGCCAGCAGCCAAGTCCCGGGACCGACTTCTAGAACTGAAGCTTTCTTT. The chain has TRBV5-4 and TRBJ1-1; perhaps TRBD1 as D (5 bases). The CDR3 runs to 17 residues. V gave up 4 bases and J gave up 5 bases, with 24 bases separating them. Germline V lookup: CDR1 SGHNT, CDR2 YYREEE (reference sequence).

Worth noting for this clone: Relative to the germline gene, one junction end is altered; a read error may explain this. The V and J genes are TRBV30 and TRBJ2-7; 12 bases agree with TRBD2. CDR3 size: 12 residues. Germline values: CDR1 GTSNPN, CDR2 SVGIG (reference sequence). In nucleotides, the CDR3 is TGTGCCTGGGGGCAGACTAGCGGGAGAAAGAGCTTC. This sequence encodes CAWGQTSGRKSF.

The chain joins TRBV5-6 to TRBJ2-7; no clear D gene. Trimming removed 0 bases at V and 2 bases at J, with 9 bases between. Germline-derived CDR1 and CDR2 are SGHDT and YYEEEE. The CDR3 runs 14 residues. The CDR3 sequence: CASSLVVTTYEQYF. CDR3 coding DNA: TGTGCCAGCAGCTTGGTTGTAACTACCTACGAGCAGTACTTC.